Following are 26 T cell receptor beta chains from one sample sequenced in a study of cytomegalovirus exposure and HLA in healthy donors (dated by TCRdb to 2015 to 2018). Preparation of the library involved the immunoSEQ multiplex PCR assay. For the multiplex PCR, a mixture combining 60 forward primers for TCR Vbeta segments and 13 reverse primers for TCR Jbeta segments was used. What TCRdb holds here is the immuneACCESS table cut down to in-frame rearrangements. Part of the clones is not present; checked against another copy, under half of the missing clones reflect an unresolved V gene, and the others are unexplained. This sample lists roughly 150,000 clones; around 80% were detected once. The ten top clones hold approximately 11% of the sample. What was sequenced was PBMCs. Receptors were obtained from a man aged 18 to 29 in good health and CMV-seropositive.

The chain combines TRBV6-5 with TRBJ2-3; 15 bases agree with TRBD2. The germline CDR1 and CDR2 sequences are MNHEY and SVGAGI. The CDR3 is 15 residues long. V shed 6 bases, J shed 5 bases, and the junction held 3 bases outside the gene matches. CDR3 DNA: TGTGCCAGCAGCGGACTAGCGGGAGGGATAGATACGCAGTATTTT. This codes for CASSGLAGGIDTQYF.

J is TRBJ2-5 and V is TRBV7-6; 8 bases map to TRBD2. The DNA matches TRBJ2-7 better at its end, which makes the J call doubtful. Germline V gives CDR1 SGHVS, CDR2 FNYEAQ. The CDR3 totals 16 residues. For the CDR3, the DNA is TGTGCCAGCAGCTCCATTCTTCGGGAGGGCCTAAACGAGCAGTACTTC. Translation gives CASSSILREGLNEQYF.

This clone was observed a few times. The V gene is TRBV11-1, the J gene TRBJ2-2, with 11 bases identical to TRBD2. V trimming: 6 bases; J trimming: 7 bases; junction bases outside the gene matches: 10. Germline-derived CDR1 and CDR2 are SGHAT and FQDESV (reference sequence). This CDR3 is built from 16 residues. CDR3 sequence (DNA): TGTGCCAGCAGTCCCAGAAAGGGACTAGCGGACGGGGAGCTGTTTTTT. It codes for CASSPRKGLADGELFF. The full variable domain, completed using reference TRBV11-1 and TRBJ2-2, is EAEVAQSPRYKITEKSQAVAFWCDPISGHATLYWYRQILGQGPELLVQFQDESVVDDSQLPKDRFSAERLKGVDSTLKIQPAELGDSAMYLCASSPRKGLADGELFFGEGSRLTVL.

The CDR3 spells CASSPQGQGATNEKLFF. The DNA of the CDR3 is TGTGCCAGCAGCCCACAGGGTCAAGGAGCAACTAATGAAAAACTGTTTTTT. J is TRBJ1-4 and V is TRBV5-4, with D possibly TRBD1 on 6 matching bases. CDR1 is SGHNT and CDR2 is YYREEE in the germline V gene (reference sequence). This CDR3 spans 17 amino acids. Deletions cut 4 bases from V and 0 bases from J, with 16 bases between.

With regard to this clone: The junction shows a germline mismatch at one end, possibly a read error. V usage is TRBV5-1 and J usage is TRBJ2-3; 9 nucleotides align to TRBD2. This CDR3 region has 16 residues. Germline assignment: CDR1 SGHRS and CDR2 YFSETQ. CDR3: CASNLTAGGATDTQYF. The CDR3 DNA reads TGCGCCAGCAACTTGACGGCGGGAGGGGCGACAGATACGCAGTATTTT.

The V call is TRBV2, the J call TRBJ2-7; 12 bases map to TRBD1. V shed 8 bases and J 6 bases; nucleotides not matched to a gene: 11. Germline CDR1 and CDR2: SNHLY and FYNNEI. This CDR3 is built from 15 residues. The CDR3 protein is CASSRAGTGGGEQYF. The DNA for the CDR3 is TGTGCCAGCTCACGAGCCGGGACAGGGGGCGGCGAGCAGTACTTC.

This sequence joins TRBV5-1 and TRBJ1-2, with D uncertain. This CDR3 is built from 13 residues. Trimming pared 2 bases from V and 2 bases from J, leaving 7 bases between. The germline V gene has CDR1 SGHRS and CDR2 YFSETQ. CDR3 region: CASSFTQNYGYTF. CDR3 in DNA: TGCGCCAGCAGCTTTACACAGAACTATGGCTACACCTTC.

The chain employs TRBV2 and TRBJ1-5; a weak D match, TRBD1 (5 bases). CDR1 is SNHLY and CDR2 is FYNNEI in the germline V gene. The CDR3 runs 13 residues. Trimming removed 6 bases from V and 7 bases from J, with 13 bases in between. As DNA, the CDR3 is TGTGCCAGCAGGGTGGGGGGAGAGCAGCCCCAGCATTTT. Translated: CASRVGGEQPQHF.

The rearrangement uses TRBV18 and TRBJ2-7; a possible D gene is TRBD1 (5 bases). The CDR3 is made up of 15 amino acids. From germline, CDR1 is KGHSH and CDR2 LQKENI. V dropped 5 bases and J dropped 0 bases, with 14 bases sitting between them. The CDR3 bases are TGTGCCAGCTCATGGGCAAGCGACAGCTCCTACGAGCAGTACTTC. Amino acids: CASSWASDSSYEQYF.

The chain employs TRBV28 and TRBJ1-4; D not resolved. This CDR3 contains 12 residues. CDR1 and CDR2 (germline): MDHEN, SYDVKM. Trimming removed 1 base at V and 7 bases at J, with 4 bases between. The CDR3 is CASSLSSEKLFF. CDR3 in DNA: TGTGCCAGCAGTTTATCTTCTGAAAAACTGTTTTTT.

This chain joins TRBV10-2 and TRBJ2-5; the D gene is possibly TRBD2 (6 bases). Trimming shortened V by 5 bases and J by 3 bases, and 7 bases separated the two germline ends. The CDR3 extends over 12 amino acids. In germline, CDR1 is WSHSY, CDR2 SAAADI. In DNA, the CDR3 is TGCGCCAGCAGTATAGCGGAAGAGACCCAGTACTTC. As protein: CASSIAEETQYF.

The genes are TRBV7-9 and TRBJ2-3, with 10 bases lining up with TRBD2. The ends lost 5 bases at V and 0 bases at J; junction bases unmatched: 5. The CDR3 contains 16 residues. The germline V gene has CDR1 SEHNR and CDR2 FQNEAQ (reference sequence). CDR3 bases: TGTGCCAGCAGCGCGGGACTAGCGACTAGCACAGATACGCAGTATTTT. Its protein product is CASSAGLATSTDTQYF.

The rearrangement joins TRBV9 to TRBJ2-7, with a weak D call TRBD1 (5 bases). The CDR3 covers 14 residues. The germline V gene has CDR1 SGDLS and CDR2 YYNGEE. V was pared by 0 bases and J by 6 bases, with 13 bases between. CDR3 residues: CASSVAGRVGEQYF. In nucleotides, the CDR3 is TGTGCCAGCAGCGTAGCGGGCAGGGTGGGCGAGCAGTACTTC.

The chain joins TRBV4-1 to TRBJ2-5; 7 bases line up with TRBD2. Germline CDR1 is MGHRA and CDR2 is YSYEKL. This CDR3 has 18 amino acids. The trim removed 3 bases at V and 0 bases at J, leaving 13 bases unmatched. CDR3 DNA sequence: TGCGCCAGCAGCCAGGGGAATGTTGGGGGGAGGGACCAAGAGACCCAGTACTTC. Translated: CASSQGNVGGRDQETQYF.

The chain's CDR3 is CASSLDRVSGYTF. The CDR3 bases are TGTGCCAGCAGCCTTGACAGGGTCTCTGGCTACACCTTC. The chain uses TRBV2 and TRBJ1-2; 7 nucleotides agree with TRBD1. The V segment lost 6 bases and the J segment 7 bases; nucleotides outside the gene matches: 8. The V gene's germline CDR1 is SNHLY and CDR2 FYNNEI. The CDR3 has 13 amino acids.

This clone has a handful of counts. The chain is built from TRBV2 and TRBJ1-1, with unresolved D. This CDR3 region has 15 residues. CDR1 and CDR2 (germline): SNHLY, FYNNEI. Trimming stripped 9 bases from V and 5 bases from J, with 22 bases between. The DNA for the CDR3 is TGTGCCAGAGCGACCGCGACCAACCGTTGGACTGAAGCTTTCTTT. Its translation is CARATATNRWTEAFF. Full variable domain (missing parts from reference TRBV2 and TRBJ1-1): EPEVTQTPSHQVTQMGQEVILRCVPISNHLYFYWYRQILGQKVEFLVSFYNNEISEKSEIFDDQFSVERPDGSNFTLKIRSTKLEDSAMYFCARATATNRWTEAFFGQGTRLTVV.

This chain uses TRBV7-9 with TRBJ2-7; TRBD2 aligns across 11 bases. Germline V gives CDR1 SEHNR, CDR2 FQNEAQ (reference sequence). V gave up 5 bases and J gave up 3 bases; unmatched junction bases: 15. This CDR3 is 18 amino acids long. The CDR3 loop reads CASSIPTSSGRPGYEQYF. CDR3 DNA: TGTGCCAGCAGCATACCCACCTCTAGCGGGAGGCCGGGCTACGAGCAGTACTTC. Full variable domain (rest looked up from reference TRBV7-9 and TRBJ2-7): DTGVSQNPRHKITKRGQNVTFRCDPISEHNRLYWYRQTLGQGPEFLTYFQNEAQLEKSRLLSDRFSAERPKGSFSTLEIQRTEQGDSAMYLCASSIPTSSGRPGYEQYFGPGTRLTVT.

This clone has just one count. The genes are TRBV6-1 and TRBJ2-1; D might be TRBD1 (6 bases). Trimming pared 4 bases from V and 0 bases from J, leaving 16 bases between. The germline CDR1 and CDR2 sequences are MNHNS and SASEGT. The CDR3 has 17 residues. This CDR3 reads CASSVIDRPSSYNEQFF. For the CDR3, the DNA is TGTGCCAGCAGTGTAATCGACAGGCCTAGCTCCTACAATGAGCAGTTCTTC.

The rearrangement joins TRBV2 to TRBJ2-2; D is perhaps TRBD2 (7 bases). V lost 11 bases and J lost 1, with 11 bases in between. The CDR3 consists of 13 residues. Germline V lookup: CDR1 SNHLY, CDR2 FYNNEI. For the CDR3, the DNA is TGTGCCGGACAGCGGGAGAACACCGGGGAGCTGTTTTTT. Residues: CAGQRENTGELFF.

The CDR3: CASRPLAVFTDTQYF. The CDR3 nucleotides are TGTGCAAGTCGCCCTCTAGCAGTCTTCACAGATACGCAGTATTTT. The chain has TRBV12-2 and TRBJ2-3; no DNA check was done on the table's D call, TRBD2. TRBV12-2 represents a pseudogene. The CDR3 covers 15 residues.

A few counts support this clone. The chain carries TRBV27 and TRBJ1-6, with D possibly being TRBD1 (6 bases). With 5 bases removed from V and 10 bases from J, the gap between germline ends came to 12 bases. The CDR3 is made up of 13 amino acids. Looked up from germline, CDR1 is MNHEY and CDR2 is SMNVEV (reference sequence). In nucleotides, the CDR3 is TGTGCCAGCAGTCCATACAGGGTGTCACCCCTCCACTTT. The encoded protein is CASSPYRVSPLHF.

J is TRBJ2-1 and V is TRBV27; TRBD2 aligns across 8 bases. This CDR3 has 15 amino acids. Unmatched junction bases numbered 5, after V lost 3 bases and J lost 4 bases. In germline, CDR1 is MNHEY, CDR2 SMNVEV (reference sequence). Here the CDR3 DNA reads TGTGCCAGCAGTTTTGGAACTAGCGGATACAATGAGCAGTTCTTC. It codes for CASSFGTSGYNEQFF.

This clone was found once. This sequence joins TRBV7-3 and TRBJ2-7; D possibly corresponds to TRBD1 (5 bases). V was cut by 3 bases and J by 3 bases, with 12 bases left in between. CDR3 length: 14 amino acids. Per germline, CDR1 SGHTA and CDR2 FQGTGA. This CDR3 is CASSLGQGYYEQYF. Here the CDR3 DNA reads TGTGCCAGCAGCTTGGGGCAGGGATACTACGAGCAGTACTTC.

This chain links TRBV6-1 with TRBJ2-5, with 9 bases matching TRBD2. The germline V gene encodes CDR1 MNHNS and CDR2 SASEGT. This CDR3 is 13 amino acids long. Unmatched junction bases numbered 3, after V lost 5 bases and J lost 5 bases. CDR3 nucleotides: TGTGCCAGCAGTCCTAGCGGGAAGGAGACCCAGTACTTC. Its translation is CASSPSGKETQYF.

This rearrangement joins TRBV9 to TRBJ2-5; 8 bases match TRBD2. Trimming took 6 bases from V and 4 from J; bases not matched to a gene: 11. The CDR3 has 15 amino acids. The germline V gene encodes CDR1 SGDLS and CDR2 YYNGEE. The CDR3 protein is CASTRGGSPGETQYF. CDR3 DNA: TGTGCCAGCACCCGGGGGGGCTCCCCTGGAGAGACCCAGTACTTC. The whole variable domain, filled in from reference TRBV9 and TRBJ2-5, reads DSGVTQTPKHLITATGQRVTLRCSPRSGDLSVYWYQQSLDQGLQFLIQYYNGEERAKGNILERFSAQQFPDLHSELNLSSLELGDSALYFCASTRGGSPGETQYFGPGTRLLVL.

This chain links TRBV10-3 with TRBJ2-7; the D gene is possibly TRBD1 (5 bases). Germline CDR1 reads ENHRY; CDR2 reads SYGVKD. Deletions cut 4 bases from V and 0 bases from J, with 13 bases between. CDR3 length: 15 residues. CDR3 sequence reads: CAISGSGRSSYEQYF. CDR3 coding DNA: TGTGCCATCAGTGGATCAGGGCGATCCTCCTACGAGCAGTACTTC.